These T cell receptor beta chains were read from a single sample in a study of tumour-infiltrating T cells in Burkitt lymphoma. Clones were sequenced by immunoSEQ multiplex PCR, and TCRdb holds only the in-frame ones, with some missing. Altogether approximately 710 clones are present, roughly 12% being singletons, with the ten largest covering less than 15%. Material for sequencing was tumor tissue. The receptors here all came from a human donor with Burkitt lymphoma. The CDR3 runs from the conserved cysteine through the conserved F or W. Each record gives: J gene, V gene, CDR3 protein.

TRBJ1-1	TRBV7-2	CASSLAVGGMNTEAFF
TRBJ1-2	TRBV7-9	CASSLVRGANYGYTF
TRBJ2-5	TRBV2	CASSDQRNAQETQYF
TRBJ1-1	TRBV5-8	CASSWPPGRTGGQVSTEAFF
TRBJ2-7	TRBV5-5	CASSGRTGSHEQYF
TRBJ2-7	TRBV19	CASSMVPGGKQYF
TRBJ1-6	TRBV5-1	CASSSDRDSWYGSPLHF
TRBJ2-5	TRBV5-1	CASSLGFEGAQARETQYF
TRBJ1-1	TRBV29-1	CSVEEVRDSEAFF
TRBJ2-7	TRBV28	CASSLNRVQYF
TRBJ1-2	TRBV4-1	CASSQASGGYTF
TRBJ2-1	TRBV28	CASSSSGDYNEQFF
TRBJ1-2	TRBV28	CASSFPDGLDGYTF
TRBJ2-3	TRBV5-1	CASSFGADLLDTQYF
TRBJ2-6	TRBV9	CASRGGGAGANVLTF
TRBJ1-1	TRBV25-1	CASSDRVGTEAFF
TRBJ2-5	TRBV15	CATSSGTGGGRETQYF
TRBJ1-1	TRBV10-3	CAISETLGGTEAFF
TRBJ1-1	TRBV7-3	CASSLLGNTEAFF
TRBJ2-1	TRBV19	CASSIVAGGEQFF
TRBJ2-7	TRBV27	CASSLGAGGNGEQYF
TRBJ2-1	TRBV7-2	CASSLEARADEQFF
TRBJ2-3	TRBV5-6	CASSLSPGWGPDTQYF
TRBJ2-3	TRBV5-4	CASSPRIGGITDTQYF
TRBJ2-7	TRBV14	CASSQDRRERAFSYEQYF
TRBJ1-1	TRBV18	CASSRMNTEAFF
TRBJ2-3	TRBV5-4	CTSSLATGGASDTQYF
TRBJ1-5	TRBV18	CASSPRRGDGQPQHF
TRBJ1-2	TRBV27	CASSFASRSGDSYTF
TRBJ2-7	TRBV5-4	CASRPRVAGGRYEQYF
TRBJ2-2	TRBV28	CASSTYRADTGELFF
TRBJ2-3	TRBV5-1	CASSLGPPDTQYF
TRBJ2-5	TRBV2	CASRPYRGAGETQYF
TRBJ2-5	TRBV28	CASSLHGGVRETQYF
TRBJ1-1	TRBV27	CATARRQGGNTEAFF
TRBJ2-7	TRBV5-5	CASSLSREEQYF
TRBJ1-1	TRBV5-8	CASSSSPNTEAFF
TRBJ1-1	TRBV7-8	CASSYKTGGKNTEAFF
TRBJ1-2	TRBV9	CASSVGGLGYTF
TRBJ1-1	TRBV7-2	CASSLTVEAFF
TRBJ2-7	TRBV18	CASSESGSNKEQYF
TRBJ2-7	TRBV9	CASSVSSKRGAHEQYF
TRBJ1-5	TRBV5-1	CASSLAGRREQPQHF
TRBJ1-5	TRBV27	CASSLSVTGPQHF
TRBJ2-7	TRBV4-2	CASSLRTADYEQYF
TRBJ1-4	TRBV19	CASSPSGTTNEKLFF
TRBJ2-5	TRBV28	CATRPGQRFTQYF